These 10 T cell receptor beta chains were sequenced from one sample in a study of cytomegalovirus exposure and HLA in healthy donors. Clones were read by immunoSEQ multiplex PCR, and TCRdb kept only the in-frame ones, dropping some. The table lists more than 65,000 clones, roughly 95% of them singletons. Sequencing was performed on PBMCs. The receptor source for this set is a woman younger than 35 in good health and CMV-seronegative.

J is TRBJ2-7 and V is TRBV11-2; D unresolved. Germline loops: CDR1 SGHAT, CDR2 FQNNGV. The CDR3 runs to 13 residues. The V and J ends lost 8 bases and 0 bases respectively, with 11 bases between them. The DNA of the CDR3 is TGTGCCAGCGCCCCGTGGAGCTCCTACGAGCAGTACTTC. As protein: CASAPWSSYEQYF.

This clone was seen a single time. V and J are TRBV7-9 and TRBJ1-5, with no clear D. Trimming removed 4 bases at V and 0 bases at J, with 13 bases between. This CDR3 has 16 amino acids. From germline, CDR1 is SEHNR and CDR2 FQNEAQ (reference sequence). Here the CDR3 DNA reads TGTGCCAGCAGCTCCCCGGAGGACTATAGCAATCAGCCCCAGCATTTT. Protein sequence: CASSSPEDYSNQPQHF. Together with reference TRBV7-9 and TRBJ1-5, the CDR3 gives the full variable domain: DTGVSQNPRHKITKRGQNVTFRCDPISEHNRLYWYRQTLGQGPEFLTYFQNEAQLEKSRLLSDRFSAERPKGSFSTLEIQRTEQGDSAMYLCASSSPEDYSNQPQHFGDGTRLSIL.

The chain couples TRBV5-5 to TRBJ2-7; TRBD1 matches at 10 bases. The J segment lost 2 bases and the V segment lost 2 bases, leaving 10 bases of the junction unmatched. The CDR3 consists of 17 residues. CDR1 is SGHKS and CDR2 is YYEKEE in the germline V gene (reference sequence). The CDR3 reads CASSFPRRQGAAYEQYF. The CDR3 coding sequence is TGTGCCAGCAGCTTCCCGAGGCGACAGGGGGCTGCCTACGAGCAGTACTTC.

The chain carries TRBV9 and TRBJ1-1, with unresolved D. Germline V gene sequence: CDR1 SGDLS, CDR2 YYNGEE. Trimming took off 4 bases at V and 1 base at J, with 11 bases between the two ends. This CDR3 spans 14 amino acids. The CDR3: CASSLSFGNTEAFF. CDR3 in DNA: TGTGCCAGCAGCTTAAGTTTCGGGAACACTGAAGCTTTCTTT.

This CDR3 reads CASSIGPGGNEQFF. CDR3 bases: TGTGCCAGTAGTATCGGGCCGGGAGGCAATGAGCAGTTCTTC. The rearrangement joins TRBV19 to TRBJ2-1; 7 bases map to TRBD2. The CDR3 is 14 residues long. Per the germline V gene, CDR1 is LNHDA and CDR2 is SQIVND (reference sequence). V lost 3 bases to trimming and J lost 6 bases; unmatched junction nucleotides: 5.

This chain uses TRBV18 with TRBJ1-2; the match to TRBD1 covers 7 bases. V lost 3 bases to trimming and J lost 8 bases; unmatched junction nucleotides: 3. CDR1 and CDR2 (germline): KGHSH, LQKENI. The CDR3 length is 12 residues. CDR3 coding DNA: TGTGCCAGCTCACCTGACAGGGACGGCTACACCTTC. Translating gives CASSPDRDGYTF.

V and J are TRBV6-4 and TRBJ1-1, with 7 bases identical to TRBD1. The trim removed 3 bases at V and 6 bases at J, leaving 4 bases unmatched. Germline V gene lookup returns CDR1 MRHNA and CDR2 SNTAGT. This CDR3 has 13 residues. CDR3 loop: CASSEDRASEAFF. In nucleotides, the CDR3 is TGTGCCAGCAGTGAAGACAGGGCCTCTGAAGCTTTCTTT.

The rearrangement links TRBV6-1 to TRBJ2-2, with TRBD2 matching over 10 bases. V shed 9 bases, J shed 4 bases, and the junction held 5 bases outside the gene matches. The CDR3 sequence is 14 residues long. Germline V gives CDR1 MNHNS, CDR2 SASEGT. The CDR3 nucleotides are TGTGCCAGTAGCGGGAGGTTGGTCACCGGGGAGCTGTTTTTT. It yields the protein CASSGRLVTGELFF.

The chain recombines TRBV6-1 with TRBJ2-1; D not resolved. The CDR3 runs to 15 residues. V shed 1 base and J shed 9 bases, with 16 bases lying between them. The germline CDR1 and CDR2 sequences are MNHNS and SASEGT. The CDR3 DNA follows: TGTGCCAGCAGTGAAGTATGGTTATGGTCCGGTGAGCAGTTCTTC. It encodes CASSEVWLWSGEQFF.

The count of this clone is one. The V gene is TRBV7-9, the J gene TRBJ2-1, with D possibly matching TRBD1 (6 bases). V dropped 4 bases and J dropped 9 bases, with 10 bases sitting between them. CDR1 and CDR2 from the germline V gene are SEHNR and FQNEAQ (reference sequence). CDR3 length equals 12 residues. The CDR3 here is CASSSYRVEQFF. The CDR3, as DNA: TGTGCCAGCAGCTCCTACAGGGTTGAGCAGTTCTTC.